Each of the 26 T cell receptor beta chains below was sequenced from the same sample in a study of shared clonotypes between healthy human individuals. The method was immunoSEQ multiplex PCR; TCRdb's version includes in-frame clones alone and lacks a portion of them. The data contain 2 million to 2.5 million clones, 85% to 95% of them singletons. Sequencing was done on a sample of naive CD4+ T cells from PBMCs. Noted subset: CD45RA+ positively selected. Every receptor here comes from a man aged 18 to 35 in good health. Some clones in this sample may be carry-over from other donors' samples.

The gene calls are TRBV28 and TRBJ2-7; D may be TRBD1 (6 bases). Germline lookup yields CDR1 MDHEN and CDR2 SYDVKM. The CDR3 length is 16 residues. Trimming took off 6 bases at V and 0 bases at J, with 18 bases between the two ends. Written as DNA, the CDR3 is TGTGCCAGCAGAAAGCCCGGACAGCCTGTCTCCTACGAGCAGTACTTC. Amino acid sequence: CASRKPGQPVSYEQYF. Full variable domain (outside the CDR3, taken from reference TRBV28 and TRBJ2-7): DVKVTQSSRYLVKRTGEKVFLECVQDMDHENMFWYRQDPGLGLRLIYFSYDVKMKEKGDIPEGYSVSREKKERFSLILESASTNQTSMYLCASRKPGQPVSYEQYFGPGTRLTVT.

The rearrangement links TRBV11-2 to TRBJ1-4; D unclear. The V gene lost 5 bases and the J gene lost 11 bases, with 15 bases spanning the gap. CDR1 is SGHAT and CDR2 is FQNNGV in the germline V gene. The CDR3 sequence is 13 residues long. CDR3 sequence reads: CASSPHLEVKLFF. CDR3 bases: TGTGCCAGCAGCCCGCACCTGGAGGTTAAACTGTTTTTT. Variable domain in full (rest from reference TRBV11-2 and TRBJ1-4): EAGVAQSPRYKIIEKRQSVAFWCNPISGHATLYWYQQILGQGPKLLIQFQNNGVVDDSQLPKDRFSAERLKGVDSTLKIQPAKLEDSAVYLCASSPHLEVKLFFGSGTQLSVL.

The J gene is TRBJ2-1, the V gene TRBV6-1, with a possible D match to TRBD2 (6 bases). This CDR3 has 15 residues. CDR1 and CDR2 (germline): MNHNS, SASEGT. V lost 2 bases to trimming and J lost 10 bases, with 18 bases between them. The CDR3 here is CASSELRDSGREQFF. Here the CDR3 DNA reads TGTGCCAGCAGTGAACTCAGGGACTCGGGGAGGGAGCAGTTCTTC.

The rearrangement links TRBV6-5 to TRBJ2-2, with TRBD2 matching 7 bases. The length of the CDR3 is 16 residues. With V trimmed by 6 bases and J by 1 base, 8 bases remained unmatched. Germline V gene sequence: CDR1 MNHEY, CDR2 SVGAGI. The CDR3 DNA reads TGTGCCAGCAGCTACCGGGACTATGAGAACACCGGGGAGCTGTTTTTT. Its protein product is CASSYRDYENTGELFF.

Comments on this clone: Other DNA sequences in this specimen translate into the identical CDR3. The V gene is TRBV5-1, the J gene TRBJ1-4; the match to TRBD1 covers 8 bases. CDR1 and CDR2 (germline): SGHRS, YFSETQ. The CDR3 has 14 amino acids. J gave up 7 bases and V 2 bases, and 4 bases lay outside the gene matches. The CDR3 spells CASSLTGGGEKLFF. CDR3 DNA: TGCGCCAGCAGCTTAACAGGGGGAGGTGAAAAACTGTTTTTT.

The chain employs TRBV5-1 and TRBJ2-3; possibly TRBD1 for D (7 bases). V lost 4 bases and J lost 3, with 12 bases in between. The CDR3 is 14 amino acids. CDR1 SGHRS and CDR2 YFSETQ come from the germline V gene. CDR3: CASSPGGQTDTQYF. CDR3 DNA sequence: TGCGCCAGCAGCCCCGGGGGACAGACAGATACGCAGTATTTT. Using reference TRBV5-1 and TRBJ2-3 for the parts outside the CDR3, the full variable domain is KAGVTQTPRYLIKTRGQQVTLSCSPISGHRSVSWYQQTPGQGLQFLFEYFSETQRNKGNFPGRFSGRQFSNSRSEMNVSTLELGDSALYLCASSPGGQTDTQYFGPGTRLTVL.

V usage is TRBV7-8 and J usage is TRBJ1-2, with TRBD1 identical over 8 bases. CDR3 length equals 13 residues. J lost 4 bases, V lost 2 bases, and 0 bases had no gene match. Germline V CDR1 and CDR2: SGHVS, FQNEAQ. The CDR3 loop reads CASSLTGGYGYTF. The CDR3 region has the DNA TGTGCCAGCAGCTTAACAGGGGGCTATGGCTACACCTTC.

The CDR3 spells CASIKDTGELFF. As DNA, the CDR3 is TGTGCCAGCATTAAGGACACCGGGGAGCTGTTTTTT. This rearrangement joins TRBV6-5 to TRBJ2-2; unclear D gene. CDR1 and CDR2 (germline): MNHEY, SVGAGI. The CDR3 totals 12 residues. Trimming pared 7 bases from V and 3 bases from J, leaving 6 bases between.

The chain has TRBV28 and TRBJ1-2, with TRBD1 as a possible D gene (5 bases). The CDR3 contains 14 residues. CDR1 and CDR2 (germline): MDHEN, SYDVKM. The V end was cut by 5 bases, the J end by 3 bases, with 13 bases between. CDR3 DNA: TGTGCCAGCAGTCCCCCGGGACCATACTATGGCTACACCTTC. Residues: CASSPPGPYYGYTF.

J is TRBJ2-1 and V is TRBV9; D unclear. This CDR3 spans 13 amino acids. CDR1 SGDLS and CDR2 YYNGEE come from the germline V gene. Trimming removed 0 bases from V and 9 bases from J, with 10 bases in between. The CDR3 here is CASSVVSSSEQFF. CDR3 DNA sequence: TGTGCCAGCAGCGTAGTTTCTAGTAGTGAGCAGTTCTTC.

Concerning this clone itself: Other nucleotide sequences in the sample specify the same CDR3. This chain joins TRBV28 and TRBJ2-7, with TRBD1 matching over 7 bases. CDR3 length: 11 amino acids. Germline values: CDR1 MDHEN, CDR2 SYDVKM. With 7 bases clipped from V and 7 bases from J, the junction kept 4 bases outside the gene matches. As DNA, the CDR3 is TGTGCCAGCACCCTCAGGGGGGAGCAGTACTTC. The encoded protein is CASTLRGEQYF. The full variable domain, in which reference TRBV28 and TRBJ2-7 provide the parts outside the CDR3, is DVKVTQSSRYLVKRTGEKVFLECVQDMDHENMFWYRQDPGLGLRLIYFSYDVKMKEKGDIPEGYSVSREKKERFSLILESASTNQTSMYLCASTLRGEQYFGPGTRLTVT.

The CDR3, as DNA: TGTGCCAGCAGCTTTAGGGGTCAGCCCCAGCATTTT. This translates into CASSFRGQPQHF. The chain uses TRBV5-8 and TRBJ1-5, with D maybe TRBD1 (5 bases). Germline CDR1 is SGHTS and CDR2 is YDEGEE. Trimming took 2 bases from V and 6 from J, leaving 6 bases between them. CDR3 length equals 12 residues. The full variable domain, completed using reference TRBV5-8 and TRBJ1-5, is EAGVTQSPTHLIKTRGQQATLRCSPISGHTSVYWYQQALGLGLQFLLWYDEGEERNRGNFPPRFSGRQFPNYSSELNVNALELEDSALYLCASSFRGQPQHFGDGTRLSIL.

The CDR3 DNA reads as TGTGCCAGCAGCCAAACAGGGCCCTACGAGCAGTACTTC. The encoded protein is CASSQTGPYEQYF. The chain couples TRBV11-2 to TRBJ2-7; D might be TRBD1 (6 bases). The CDR3 loop spans 13 amino acids. Between the trimmed V and J ends, which lost 5 bases and 2 bases, there was a span of 10 bases. Germline lookup yields CDR1 SGHAT and CDR2 FQNNGV.

The J gene is TRBJ1-1, the V gene TRBV14, with unresolved D. CDR1 is SGHDN, CDR2 FVKESK, per germline. CDR3 size: 12 residues. Trimming removed 0 bases at V and 7 bases at J, with 6 bases between. The CDR3 bases are TGTGCCAGCAGCCAAGACCCCCGTGAAGCTTTCTTT. The encoded protein is CASSQDPREAFF.

The V gene is TRBV5-1, the J gene TRBJ2-3, with TRBD2 matching over 7 bases. Germline V gene sequence: CDR1 SGHRS, CDR2 YFSETQ. V shed 4 bases and J 2 bases; nucleotides not matched to a gene: 10. This CDR3 is 16 amino acids long. The CDR3 DNA is TGCGCCAGCAGCCCGGGACTATCCTCGGTCACAGATACGCAGTATTTT. Its protein is CASSPGLSSVTDTQYF.

The rearrangement links TRBV30 to TRBJ2-2, with D uncertain. Between the trimmed V and J ends, which lost 4 bases and 7 bases, there was a span of 13 bases. Germline assignment: CDR1 GTSNPN and CDR2 SVGIG (reference sequence). There are 13 residues in the CDR3. DNA for the CDR3: TGTGCCTGGACGACTTTTCCGGGCGGGGAGCTGTTTTTT. Its protein is CAWTTFPGGELFF.

Here the CDR3 reads CASSPRGQLYNEQFF. The CDR3 DNA reads TGTGCCAGCAGCCCCCGAGGTCAACTATACAATGAGCAGTTCTTC. The rearrangement joins TRBV7-9 to TRBJ2-1; no definite D call. CDR3 size: 15 residues. The ends were cut back, 5 bases at V and 4 bases at J, with 15 bases in the middle. Germline assignment: CDR1 SEHNR and CDR2 FQNEAQ (reference sequence).

The rearrangement joins TRBV6-6 to TRBJ1-5; D is undetermined. This CDR3 spans 15 amino acids. Looked up from germline, CDR1 is MNHNY and CDR2 is SVGAGI (reference sequence). Trimming took off 9 bases at V and 6 bases at J, with 21 bases between the two ends. In DNA, the CDR3 is TGTGCCAGACTCTATGGTGTAAGGTTGGGTCAGCCCCAGCATTTT. Translating it yields CARLYGVRLGQPQHF.

This clone has only one observation. V usage is TRBV5-5 and J usage is TRBJ2-7, with D maybe TRBD2 (6 bases). With 4 bases removed from V and 4 bases from J, the gap between germline ends came to 12 bases. The germline V gene has CDR1 SGHKS and CDR2 YYEKEE (reference sequence). The CDR3 runs 13 residues. CDR3 in amino acids: CASSRETSYEQYF. The DNA of the CDR3 is TGTGCCAGCAGCCGGGAGACTAGTTACGAGCAGTACTTC.

The rearrangement links TRBV28 to TRBJ1-4; D gene unclear. Germline V gene sequence: CDR1 MDHEN, CDR2 SYDVKM. This CDR3 spans 15 amino acids. V shed 4 bases and J shed 8 bases, with 17 bases lying between them. The CDR3 spells CASSSYPGSGEKLFF. The CDR3 DNA follows: TGTGCCAGCAGTTCCTACCCGGGCTCTGGGGAAAAACTGTTTTTT.

V is TRBV7-2 and J is TRBJ2-3, with D hard to call. Germline V CDR1 and CDR2: SGHTA, FQGNSA. Trimming shortened V by 1 base and J by 3 bases, and 14 bases separated the two germline ends. The CDR3 has 16 residues. The CDR3 reads CASSLEKGDPTDTQYF. CDR3 nucleotide sequence: TGTGCCAGCAGCTTAGAGAAAGGAGACCCAACAGATACGCAGTATTTT.

The rearrangement uses TRBV28 and TRBJ2-1, with 7 bases that match TRBD2. Unmatched junction bases numbered 7, after V lost 5 bases and J lost 0 bases. The CDR3 sequence is 16 residues long. Germline CDR1 is MDHEN and CDR2 is SYDVKM. The CDR3 region has the DNA TGTGCCAGCAGTCCCATAGCGGGTAGCTCCTACAATGAGCAGTTCTTC. Protein: CASSPIAGSSYNEQFF. The variable domain in full, completed from reference TRBV28 and TRBJ2-1, reads DVKVTQSSRYLVKRTGEKVFLECVQDMDHENMFWYRQDPGLGLRLIYFSYDVKMKEKGDIPEGYSVSREKKERFSLILESASTNQTSMYLCASSPIAGSSYNEQFFGPGTRLTVL.

The J gene is TRBJ2-7, the V gene TRBV10-1; possibly TRBD2 for D (5 bases). Per germline, CDR1 WNHNN and CDR2 SYGVQD (reference sequence). The CDR3 covers 16 residues. The V end lost 5 bases, the J end lost 2 bases, and 19 bases lay between the germline ends. CDR3 sequence (DNA): TGCGCCAGCAGTCCTTCTAGGCAGCGGAGAACCTACGAGCAGTACTTC. Translating it yields CASSPSRQRRTYEQYF.

The chain joins TRBV7-9 to TRBJ1-1, with D tentatively TRBD1 (5 bases). Per germline, CDR1 SEHNR and CDR2 FQNEAQ (reference sequence). Trimming stripped 1 base from V and 10 bases from J, with 16 bases between. The CDR3 totals 14 residues. CDR3 in DNA: TGTGCCAGCAGCTTAGAGAAGGGGACGGGTGGAGCTTTCTTT. As protein: CASSLEKGTGGAFF.

The rearrangement uses TRBV5-4 and TRBJ1-2; D remains unclear. V was trimmed by 4 bases and J by 3 bases, leaving 16 bases between them. Germline V gives CDR1 SGHNT, CDR2 YYREEE (reference sequence). The CDR3 consists of 15 residues. The DNA for the CDR3 is TGTGCCAGCAGCGTCGGGAGGGTCGGGGACTATGGCTACACCTTC. It specifies CASSVGRVGDYGYTF.

The chain employs TRBV5-1 and TRBJ2-7, with D possibly being TRBD2 (6 bases). The V gene lost 3 bases and the J gene lost 7 bases, with 11 bases spanning the gap. Germline CDR1 SGHRS, CDR2 YFSETQ. The CDR3 contains 12 residues. The CDR3 reads CASSSSGVEQYF. For the CDR3, the DNA is TGCGCCAGCAGCTCCTCGGGAGTGGAGCAGTACTTC. The full variable domain, its missing parts supplied by reference TRBV5-1 and TRBJ2-7, is KAGVTQTPRYLIKTRGQQVTLSCSPISGHRSVSWYQQTPGQGLQFLFEYFSETQRNKGNFPGRFSGRQFSNSRSEMNVSTLELGDSALYLCASSSSGVEQYFGPGTRLTVT.